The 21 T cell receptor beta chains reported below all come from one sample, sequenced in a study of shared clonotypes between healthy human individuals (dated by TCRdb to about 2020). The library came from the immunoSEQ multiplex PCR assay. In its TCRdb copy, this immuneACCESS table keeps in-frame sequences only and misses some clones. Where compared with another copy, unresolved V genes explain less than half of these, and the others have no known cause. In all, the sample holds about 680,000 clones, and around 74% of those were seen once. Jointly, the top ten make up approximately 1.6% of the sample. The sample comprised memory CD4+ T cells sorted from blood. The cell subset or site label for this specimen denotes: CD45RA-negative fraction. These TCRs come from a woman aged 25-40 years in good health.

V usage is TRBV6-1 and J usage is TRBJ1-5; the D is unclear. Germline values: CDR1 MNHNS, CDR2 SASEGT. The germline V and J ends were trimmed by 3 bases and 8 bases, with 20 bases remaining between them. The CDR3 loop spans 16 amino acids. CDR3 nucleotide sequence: TGTGCCAGCAGTGATAGTTATAGGTTTGGGAGAGAGCCCCAGCATTTT. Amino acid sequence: CASSDSYRFGREPQHF.

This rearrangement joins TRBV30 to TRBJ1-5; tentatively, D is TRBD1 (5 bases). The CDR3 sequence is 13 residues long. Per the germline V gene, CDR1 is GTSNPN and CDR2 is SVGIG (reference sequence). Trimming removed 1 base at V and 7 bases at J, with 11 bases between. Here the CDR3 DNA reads TGTGCCTGGAGTGGGCAGGGAGAACAGCCCCAGCATTTT. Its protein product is CAWSGQGEQPQHF.

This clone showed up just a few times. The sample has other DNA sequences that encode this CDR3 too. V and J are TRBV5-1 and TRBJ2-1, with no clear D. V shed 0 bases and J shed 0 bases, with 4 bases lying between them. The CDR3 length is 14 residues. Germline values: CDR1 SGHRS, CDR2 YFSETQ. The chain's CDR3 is CASSLASSYNEQFF. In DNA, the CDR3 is TGCGCCAGCAGCTTGGCGAGCTCCTACAATGAGCAGTTCTTC.

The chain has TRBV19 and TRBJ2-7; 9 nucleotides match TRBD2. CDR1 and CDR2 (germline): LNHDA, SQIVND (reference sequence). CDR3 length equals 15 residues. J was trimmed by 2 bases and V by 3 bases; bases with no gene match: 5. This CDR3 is CASSMMREGTYEQYF. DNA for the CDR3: TGTGCCAGTAGTATGATGCGGGAGGGTACCTACGAGCAGTACTTC.

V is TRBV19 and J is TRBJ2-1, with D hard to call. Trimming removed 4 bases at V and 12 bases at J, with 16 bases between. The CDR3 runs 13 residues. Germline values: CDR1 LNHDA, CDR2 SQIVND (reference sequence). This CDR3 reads CASSRLEALGQFF. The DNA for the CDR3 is TGTGCCAGTAGTAGGCTCGAGGCACTTGGGCAGTTCTTC.

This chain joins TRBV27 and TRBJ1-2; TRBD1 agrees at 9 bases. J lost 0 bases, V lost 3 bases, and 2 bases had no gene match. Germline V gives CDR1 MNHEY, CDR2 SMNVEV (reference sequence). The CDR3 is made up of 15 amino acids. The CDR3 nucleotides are TGTGCCAGCAGTTTGACAGGGGGTGCTAACTATGGCTACACCTTC. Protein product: CASSLTGGANYGYTF.

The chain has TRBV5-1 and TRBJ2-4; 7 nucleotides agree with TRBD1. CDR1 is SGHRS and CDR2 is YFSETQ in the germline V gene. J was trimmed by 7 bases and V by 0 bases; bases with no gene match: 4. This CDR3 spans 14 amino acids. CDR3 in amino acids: CASSLGTGTNIQYF. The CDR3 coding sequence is TGCGCCAGCAGCTTGGGGACAGGCACCAACATTCAGTACTTC. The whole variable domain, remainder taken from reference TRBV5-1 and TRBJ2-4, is KAGVTQTPRYLIKTRGQQVTLSCSPISGHRSVSWYQQTPGQGLQFLFEYFSETQRNKGNFPGRFSGRQFSNSRSEMNVSTLELGDSALYLCASSLGTGTNIQYFGAGTRLSVL.

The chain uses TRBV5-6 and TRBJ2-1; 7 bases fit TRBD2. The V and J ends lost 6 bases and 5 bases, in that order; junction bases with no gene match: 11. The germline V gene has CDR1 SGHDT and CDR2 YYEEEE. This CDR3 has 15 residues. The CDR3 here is CASIPLGLADNEQFF. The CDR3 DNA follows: TGTGCCAGCATCCCCCTCGGGCTAGCGGACAATGAGCAGTTCTTC.

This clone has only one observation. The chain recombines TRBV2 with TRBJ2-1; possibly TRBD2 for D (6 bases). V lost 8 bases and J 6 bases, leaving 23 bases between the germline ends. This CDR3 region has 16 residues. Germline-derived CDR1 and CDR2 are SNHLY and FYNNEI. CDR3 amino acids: CASASGVGDLVNEQFF. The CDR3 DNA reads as TGTGCCAGCGCATCGGGGGTGGGAGACCTCGTCAATGAGCAGTTCTTC. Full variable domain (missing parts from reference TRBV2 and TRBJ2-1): EPEVTQTPSHQVTQMGQEVILRCVPISNHLYFYWYRQILGQKVEFLVSFYNNEISEKSEIFDDQFSVERPDGSNFTLKIRSTKLEDSAMYFCASASGVGDLVNEQFFGPGTRLTVL.

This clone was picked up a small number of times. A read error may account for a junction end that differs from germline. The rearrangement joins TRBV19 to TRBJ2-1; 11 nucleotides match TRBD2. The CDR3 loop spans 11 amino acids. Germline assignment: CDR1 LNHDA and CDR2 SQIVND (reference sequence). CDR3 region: CATFTLAGALF. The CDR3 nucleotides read TGTGCCACCTTTACACTAGCGGGAGCTCTCTTC.

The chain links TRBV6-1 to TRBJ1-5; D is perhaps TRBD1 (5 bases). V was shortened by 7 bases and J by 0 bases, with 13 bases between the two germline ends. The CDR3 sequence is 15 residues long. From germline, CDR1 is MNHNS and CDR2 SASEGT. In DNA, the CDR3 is TGTGCCAGCACCATCCGGGGCAATAGCAATCAGCCCCAGCATTTT. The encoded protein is CASTIRGNSNQPQHF.

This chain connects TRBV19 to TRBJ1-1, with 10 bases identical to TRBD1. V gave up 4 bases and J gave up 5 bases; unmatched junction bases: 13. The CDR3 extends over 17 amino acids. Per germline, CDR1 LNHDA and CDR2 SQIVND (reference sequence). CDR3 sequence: CASSSSRQGAGQTEAFF. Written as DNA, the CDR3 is TGTGCCAGTAGTAGCTCACGACAGGGGGCCGGACAGACTGAAGCTTTCTTT.

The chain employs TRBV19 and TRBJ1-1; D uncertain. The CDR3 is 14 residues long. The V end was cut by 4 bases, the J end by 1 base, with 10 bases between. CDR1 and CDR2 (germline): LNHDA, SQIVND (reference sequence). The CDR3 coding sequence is TGTGCCAGTAGTACTCGGGAGCCGAACACTGAAGCTTTCTTT. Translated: CASSTREPNTEAFF. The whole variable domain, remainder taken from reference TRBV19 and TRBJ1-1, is DGGITQSPKYLFRKEGQNVTLSCEQNLNHDAMYWYRQDPGQGLRLIYYSQIVNDFQKGDIAEGYSVSREKKESFPLTVTSAQKNPTAFYLCASSTREPNTEAFFGQGTRLTVV.

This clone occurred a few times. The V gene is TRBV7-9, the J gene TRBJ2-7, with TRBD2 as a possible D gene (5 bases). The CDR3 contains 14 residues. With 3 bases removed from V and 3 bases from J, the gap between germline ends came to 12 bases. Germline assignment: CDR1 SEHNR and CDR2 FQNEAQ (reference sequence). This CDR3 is CASSFGAEHYEQYF. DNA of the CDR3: TGTGCCAGCAGCTTCGGAGCGGAACACTACGAGCAGTACTTC.

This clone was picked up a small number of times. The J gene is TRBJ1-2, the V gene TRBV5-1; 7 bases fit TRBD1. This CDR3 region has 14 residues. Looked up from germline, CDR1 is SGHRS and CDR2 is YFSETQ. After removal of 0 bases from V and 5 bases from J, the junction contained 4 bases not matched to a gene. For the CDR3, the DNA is TGCGCCAGCAGCTTGGGACAGGGTATATATGGCTACACCTTC. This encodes CASSLGQGIYGYTF.

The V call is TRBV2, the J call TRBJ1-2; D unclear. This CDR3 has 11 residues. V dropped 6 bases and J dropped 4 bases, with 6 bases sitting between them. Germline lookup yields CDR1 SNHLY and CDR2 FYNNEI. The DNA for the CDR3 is TGTGCCAGCAGGGTCTCCTATGGCTACACCTTC. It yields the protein CASRVSYGYTF. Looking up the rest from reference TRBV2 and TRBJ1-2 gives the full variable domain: EPEVTQTPSHQVTQMGQEVILRCVPISNHLYFYWYRQILGQKVEFLVSFYNNEISEKSEIFDDQFSVERPDGSNFTLKIRSTKLEDSAMYFCASRVSYGYTFGSGTRLTVV.

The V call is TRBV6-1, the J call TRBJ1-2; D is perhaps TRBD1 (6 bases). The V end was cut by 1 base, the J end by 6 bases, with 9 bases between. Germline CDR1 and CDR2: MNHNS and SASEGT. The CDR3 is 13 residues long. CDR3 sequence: CASSEDRANGYTF. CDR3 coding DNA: TGTGCCAGCAGTGAAGACAGGGCCAATGGCTACACCTTC.

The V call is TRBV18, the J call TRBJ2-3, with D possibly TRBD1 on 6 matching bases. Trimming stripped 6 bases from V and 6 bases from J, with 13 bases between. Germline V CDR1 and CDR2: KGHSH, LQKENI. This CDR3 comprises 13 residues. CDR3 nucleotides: TGTGCCAGCTCGGGACAAACACGCGATACGCAGTATTTT. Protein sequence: CASSGQTRDTQYF.

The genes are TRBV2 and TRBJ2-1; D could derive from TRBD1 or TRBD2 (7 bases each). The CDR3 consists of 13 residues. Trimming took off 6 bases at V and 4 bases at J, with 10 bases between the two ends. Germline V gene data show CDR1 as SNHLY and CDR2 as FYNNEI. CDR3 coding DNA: TGTGCCAGCAGAGCGGGACAGTACAATGAGCAGTTCTTC. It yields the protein CASRAGQYNEQFF.

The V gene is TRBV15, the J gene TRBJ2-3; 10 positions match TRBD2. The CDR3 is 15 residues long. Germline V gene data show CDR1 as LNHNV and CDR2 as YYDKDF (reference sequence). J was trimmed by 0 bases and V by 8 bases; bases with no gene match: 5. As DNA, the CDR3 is TGTGCCACCCGACTAGCGGGTTCTAGCACAGATACGCAGTATTTT. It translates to CATRLAGSSTDTQYF.

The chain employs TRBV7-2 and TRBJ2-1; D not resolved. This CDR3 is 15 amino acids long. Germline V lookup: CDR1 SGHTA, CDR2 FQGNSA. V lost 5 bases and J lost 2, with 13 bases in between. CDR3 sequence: CASSPPAPAYNEQFF. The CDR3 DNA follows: TGTGCCAGCAGCCCCCCAGCCCCTGCCTACAATGAGCAGTTCTTC.